These 26 T cell receptor beta chains were sequenced from one sample in a study of blood T cells in healthy people across ages. The authors ran a second PCR of about 6 to 11 cycles using a sample-barcoded 5' primer and a J-beta primer mix. TCRdb ran MiXCR on the 5' RACE reads and lists one entry per CDR3 protein. The table shows hundreds of thousands of distinct CDR3 sequences, with roughly 43% occurring only once. The sequenced material came from blood. These receptors were taken from a man aged 25 to 40 in good health.

This chain joins TRBV3-1 and TRBJ2-3; D is possibly TRBD1 (6 bases). V was trimmed by 4 bases and J by 2 bases, leaving 16 bases between them. The CDR3 runs 16 residues. Looked up from germline, CDR1 is LGHDT and CDR2 is YNNKEL (reference sequence). The DNA of the CDR3 is TGTGCCAGCAGCCCTACAGGGTTTAGGGCCACAGATACGCAGTATTTT. Protein product: CASSPTGFRATDTQYF.

This clonotype was seen a few times. The chain links TRBV20-1 to TRBJ1-1; D ambiguous. V lost 3 bases, J lost 8 bases, and 19 bases lay in between. This CDR3 is 14 amino acids long. Germline CDR1 reads DFQATT; CDR2 reads SNEGSKA (reference sequence). As DNA, the CDR3 is TGCAGTGCTAGGACGGGCGAGGGAAGCGGGGAAGCTTTCTTT. Amino acid sequence: CSARTGEGSGEAFF.

The chain joins TRBV7-9 to TRBJ1-2; 10 positions match TRBD1. This CDR3 has 17 amino acids. V lost 4 bases and J lost 6; bases outside the gene matches: 14. CDR1 and CDR2 (germline): SEHNR, FQNEAQ (reference sequence). CDR3 sequence (DNA): TGTGCCAGCAGCTATCGGGACAGGGGCGGTATGGGGGATGGCTACACCTTC. Translation: CASSYRDRGGMGDGYTF.

The chain employs TRBV29-1 and TRBJ2-1, with D tentatively TRBD2 (6 bases). CDR3 length: 14 amino acids. Trimming pared 3 bases from V and 2 bases from J, leaving 11 bases between. The V gene's germline CDR1 is SQVTM and CDR2 ANQGSEA. CDR3 amino acids: CSVDSAGPYNEQFF. CDR3 sequence (DNA): TGCAGCGTTGACTCTGCGGGACCCTACAATGAGCAGTTCTTC.

This chain uses TRBV4-3 with TRBJ2-3; 13 bases are a match to TRBD2. The CDR3 covers 18 residues. Germline assignment: CDR1 LGHNA and CDR2 YSLEER. Trimming removed 0 bases from V and 7 bases from J; junction bases left unmatched: 10. CDR3 region: CASSQDRMTSGGSNTQYF. CDR3 bases: TGCGCCAGCAGCCAAGATAGAATGACTAGCGGGGGGTCAAATACGCAGTATTTT.

In its sample, this clonotype was seen a few times. The chain carries TRBV4-3 and TRBJ1-1, with no clear D. CDR3 size: 15 residues. Germline V gene sequence: CDR1 LGHNA, CDR2 YSLEER. V dropped 0 bases and J dropped 5 bases, with 13 bases sitting between them. The CDR3: CASSQDLGGRTEAFF. The CDR3 DNA reads TGCGCCAGCAGCCAAGATTTGGGCGGGAGGACTGAAGCTTTCTTT.

In this sample, this clonotype turned up a few times. The V and J genes are TRBV7-9 and TRBJ1-1; a possible D gene is TRBD1 (5 bases). Germline V lookup: CDR1 SEHNR, CDR2 FQNEAQ (reference sequence). The CDR3 consists of 14 residues. Trimming left V 5 bases short and J 3 bases short, with 13 bases between. CDR3 sequence reads: CASSPAGGDTEAFF. CDR3 in DNA: TGTGCCAGCAGCCCTGCTGGGGGAGACACTGAAGCTTTCTTT.

This chain uses TRBV20-1 with TRBJ1-5; D remains ambiguous. From germline, CDR1 is DFQATT and CDR2 SNEGSKA (reference sequence). V shed 0 bases and J shed 9 bases, with 6 bases lying between them. This CDR3 is built from 11 residues. The CDR3 reads CSAREDRPQHF. The CDR3 DNA sequence: TGCAGTGCTAGAGAAGACCGGCCCCAGCATTTT.

CDR3 nucleotide sequence: TGTGCCAGCAGCCAAGGATCCGGGACAGGGGGTTACAATGAGCAGTTCTTC. It is translated as CASSQGSGTGGYNEQFF. The chain is built from TRBV4-2 and TRBJ2-1, with TRBD1 matching over 11 bases. The germline gives CDR1 LGHNA, CDR2 YNFKEQ. The length of the CDR3 is 17 residues. Unmatched junction bases numbered 6, after V lost 1 base and J lost 4 bases.

The genes are TRBV28 and TRBJ2-5; no reliable D call. From germline, CDR1 is MDHEN and CDR2 SYDVKM. Between the trimmed V and J ends, which lost 4 bases and 5 bases, there was a span of 11 bases. CDR3 length: 13 residues. The CDR3 nucleotides are TGTGCCAGCAGTTCCGGATTGAGGGAGACCCAGTACTTC. Its translation: CASSSGLRETQYF.

This clonotype was detected a few times. V usage is TRBV20-1 and J usage is TRBJ2-2; D is unresolved. Between the trimmed V and J ends, which lost 3 bases and 3 bases, there was a span of 8 bases. The CDR3 covers 13 residues. Per the germline V gene, CDR1 is DFQATT and CDR2 is SNEGSKA (reference sequence). The CDR3 nucleotides are TGCAGTGCTAGCGTTTATCACACCGGGGAGCTGTTTTTT. Its translation: CSASVYHTGELFF.

A note on this clonotype: A much larger clone lies one base from this, so it may be a read error. The rearrangement uses TRBV4-1 and TRBJ2-2; no reliable D call. Germline lookup yields CDR1 MGHRA and CDR2 YSYEKL. There are 14 residues in the CDR3. The CDR3 sequence: CASSKDRSTGELFF. In nucleotides, the CDR3 is TGCGCCAGCAGCAAAGATAGGAGCACCGGGGAGCTGTTTTTT.

V usage is TRBV5-1 and J usage is TRBJ2-7; a possible D gene is TRBD2 (5 bases). The V end lost 0 bases, the J end lost 2 bases, and 12 bases lay between the germline ends. The CDR3 spans 15 residues. The germline CDR1 and CDR2 sequences are SGHRS and YFSETQ. In DNA form, the CDR3 reads TGCGCCAGCAGCTTGGGGATGGGGAGTGCCTACGAGCAGTACTTC. Translated, it gives CASSLGMGSAYEQYF.

The chain has TRBV4-3 and TRBJ2-3, with 8 bases that match TRBD1. In germline, CDR1 is LGHNA, CDR2 YSLEER. V shed 0 bases, J shed 4 bases, and the junction held 18 bases outside the gene matches. The CDR3 covers 20 residues. As DNA, the CDR3 is TGCGCCAGCAGCCAAGATCGTGGAGGGCAGGGGGCGTATCGTTCAGATACGCAGTATTTT. It is translated as CASSQDRGGQGAYRSDTQYF.

This clonotype was seen more than once but under ten times. The chain links TRBV6-2 or TRBV6-3 to TRBJ2-1, with TRBD1 identical over 10 bases. The CDR3 has 16 residues. Germline lookup yields CDR1 MNHEY and CDR2 SVGEGT. V was pared by 0 bases and J by 3 bases, with 2 bases of the junction left unmatched. The CDR3 sequence is CASSYSGTGVYNEQFF. The CDR3 region has the DNA TGTGCCAGCAGTTACTCCGGGACAGGGGTCTACAATGAGCAGTTCTTC.

The V gene is TRBV6-5, the J gene TRBJ1-5, with a tentative D call TRBD1 (6 bases). Germline CDR1 MNHEY, CDR2 SVGAGI. This CDR3 comprises 15 residues. The V and J ends lost 5 bases and 2 bases respectively, with 13 bases between them. The CDR3 nucleotides read TGTGCCAGCAGTCGGGACCCAGGGGGCAATCAGCCCCAGCATTTT. It encodes CASSRDPGGNQPQHF.

To note about this clonotype: One end of the junction is discordant with germline, which a read error may explain. The CDR3: CASSQDPGGRGERYF. Written as DNA, the CDR3 is TGCGCCAGCAGCCAAGATCCCGGGGGTAGAGGTGAGCGGTACTTC. The V gene is TRBV4-1, the J gene TRBJ2-7, with D perhaps matching TRBD2 (6 bases). This CDR3 has 15 amino acids. Germline V gene lookup returns CDR1 MGHRA and CDR2 YSYEKL.

Only a few counts were recorded for this clonotype. The chain joins TRBV29-1 to TRBJ2-7; TRBD1 matches at 7 bases. CDR1 and CDR2 (germline): SQVTM, ANQGSEA. The V gene end was trimmed by 4 bases and the J gene end by 0 bases; junction bases not matched to a gene: 6. There are 14 residues in the CDR3. The chain's CDR3 is CSVGKQGPSYEQYF. In DNA, the CDR3 is TGCAGCGTTGGCAAACAGGGGCCCTCCTACGAGCAGTACTTC.

The CDR3 is CASSDLYTQYF. The CDR3 DNA is TGTGCCAGCAGTGACCTATATACGCAGTATTTT. The gene calls are TRBV3-1 and TRBJ2-3; D is uncertain. The CDR3 contains 11 residues. The V gene lost 6 bases and the J gene lost 7 bases, with 8 bases spanning the gap. Germline V lookup: CDR1 LGHDT, CDR2 YNNKEL (reference sequence).

V gene TRBV28 combines with J gene TRBJ2-1, with D tentatively TRBD1 or TRBD2 (5 bases each). The CDR3 has 16 residues. V shed 5 bases and J shed 2 bases, with 16 bases lying between them. Germline assignment: CDR1 MDHEN and CDR2 SYDVKM. The CDR3 DNA reads as TGTGCCAGCAGTAGCCGGGACGGCCCTACCTACAATGAGCAGTTCTTC. Its translation: CASSSRDGPTYNEQFF.

This clonotype was observed a handful of times. V is TRBV5-1 and J is TRBJ2-3; 8 nucleotides line up with TRBD2. V shed 6 bases and J 1 base; nucleotides not matched to a gene: 7. From germline, CDR1 is SGHRS and CDR2 YFSETQ. The CDR3 is 15 amino acids. The CDR3 loop reads CASTLPSGRTDTQYF. The CDR3 bases are TGCGCCAGCACCCTACCTAGCGGGCGCACAGATACGCAGTATTTT.

V usage is TRBV24-1 and J usage is TRBJ2-7; 11 bases align to TRBD1. V lost 9 bases, J lost 2 bases, and 2 bases stayed unmatched. In germline, CDR1 is KGHDR, CDR2 SFDVKD. CDR3 length: 13 residues. This CDR3 is CATGQGATYEQYF. CDR3 in DNA: TGTGCCACCGGACAGGGGGCGACCTACGAGCAGTACTTC.

This clonotype turned up a few times. The chain recombines TRBV20-1 with TRBJ2-4; 7 nucleotides agree with TRBD2. The last part of the DNA fits TRBJ2-7 better; the J call may be wrong. CDR1 is DFQATT and CDR2 is SNEGSKA in the germline V gene (reference sequence). CDR3 size: 14 residues. This chain's CDR3 is CSASSRGFAYEQYF. The CDR3 coding sequence is TGCAGTGCTAGTTCGCGGGGGTTTGCCTACGAGCAGTACTTC.

The genes are TRBV29-1 and TRBJ1-2; possible D gene TRBD1, 5 bases. The CDR3 extends over 14 amino acids. Germline CDR1 is SQVTM and CDR2 is ANQGSEA. The V and J ends lost 7 bases and 2 bases respectively, with 17 bases between them. As DNA, the CDR3 is TGCAGCGGGGACCCAGGTTTGGGGAACTATGGCTACACCTTC. Translation: CSGDPGLGNYGYTF.

The rearrangement joins TRBV7-3 to TRBJ2-1; D uncertain. The J call is in doubt because the DNA end fits TRBJ2-7 better. The CDR3 consists of 13 residues. Germline V gives CDR1 SGHTA, CDR2 FQGTGA. Here the CDR3 reads CASSSQDGNEQYF. The CDR3 nucleotides are TGTGCCAGCAGCTCCCAGGACGGCAATGAGCAGTACTTC.

Comments on this clonotype: An end of the junction differs from the germline gene, which may be a read error. The chain has TRBV6-5 and TRBJ1-2; perhaps TRBD1 as D (6 bases). Germline loops: CDR1 MNHEY, CDR2 SVGAGI. The length of the CDR3 is 13 residues. The CDR3 spells CASSTPGVYDYTF. DNA of the CDR3: TGTGCCAGCAGTACCCCAGGGGTCTATGACTACACCTTC.